The clone carrying this T cell receptor beta chain showed up many times. The antigen remains unidentified. Quantitative barcoded 5'-RACE was used to prepare TCR beta libraries. One entry per CDR3 protein results from TCRdb running MiXCR on the 5' RACE reads. The sample has some 240,000 distinct CDR3 sequences; over 8.5% are singletons. This entry is derived from a study of CD8 T cells in ankylosing spondylitis. Study-wide findings and caveats: Previously reported in reactive arthritis synovial fluid and blood were some of the motif variants. Matched ankylosing spondylitis synovial fluid reportedly showed significant enrichment of disease-linked clones. A motif of 7 to 9 highly homologous TCR beta variants was seen as apparently characteristic of ankylosing spondylitis blood.

Germline lookup yields CDR1 MNHEY and CDR2 SVGEGT. This CDR3 has 18 amino acids. V lost 4 bases to trimming and J lost 2 bases, with 23 bases between them. J is TRBJ1-2 and V is TRBV6-2 or TRBV6-3; D remains unclear. Input material: blood, either unsorted or a sorted T cell fraction (not recorded which). The TCR comes from a male donor with ankylosing spondylitis or in good health (not recorded which). CDR3 in DNA: TGTGCCAGCAGTTCCCCCTCCTTTGAGGGCACCATGAACTATGGCTACACCTTC. Encoded protein: CASSSPSFEGTMNYGYTF.